This T cell receptor (beta chain) comes out of a study of shared clonotypes between healthy human individuals. General observations from the study: Roughly 5% of naive CD4 clonotypes were shared across a few donors. Lower generation probabilities were found for non-shared clonotypes than for those shared by all four donors. Sorted-subset sequencing, rarefaction showed, was incomplete despite large depth.

For this clone: The antigen remains unidentified. The sample carries other DNA sequences with the same CDR3.

Per sorted-subset replicate PCR, input was 200 to 250 ng DNA, representing around 30,000 T cell genomes. Only in-frame clones appear in the TCRdb table, and some are missing; sequencing was by immunoSEQ multiplex PCR. This sample has around 2.1 million clones, with under 97% found just once. Trimming removed 0 bases from V and 7 bases from J; junction bases left unmatched: 1. This CDR3 is built from 14 residues. Germline loops: CDR1 SGHAT, CDR2 FQNNGV. The chain links TRBV11-2 to TRBJ2-1; TRBD2 matches at 9 bases. Specimen: naive CD4+ T cells sorted from blood. The subset here: CD45RA+ positively selected. The source of this sequence is a man aged 18 to 29 in good health. In DNA, the CDR3 is TGTGCCAGCAGCTTAGACCTAGCGGGGAATGAGCAGTTCTTC. As protein: CASSLDLAGNEQFF. Filled out from reference TRBV11-2 and TRBJ2-1, the complete variable domain reads EAGVAQSPRYKIIEKRQSVAFWCNPISGHATLYWYQQILGQGPKLLIQFQNNGVVDDSQLPKDRFSAERLKGVDSTLKIQPAKLEDSAVYLCASSLDLAGNEQFFGPGTRLTVL.